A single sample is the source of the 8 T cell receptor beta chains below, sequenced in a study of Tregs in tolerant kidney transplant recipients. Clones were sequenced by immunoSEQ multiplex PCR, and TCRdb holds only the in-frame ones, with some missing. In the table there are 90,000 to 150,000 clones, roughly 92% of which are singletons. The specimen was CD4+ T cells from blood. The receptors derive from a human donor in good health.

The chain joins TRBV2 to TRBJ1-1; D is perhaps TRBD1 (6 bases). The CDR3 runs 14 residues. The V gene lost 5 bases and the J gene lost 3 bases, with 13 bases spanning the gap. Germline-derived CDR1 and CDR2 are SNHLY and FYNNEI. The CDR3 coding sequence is TGTGCCAGCAGTCGGACGGACAGATACACTGAAGCTTTCTTT. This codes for CASSRTDRYTEAFF. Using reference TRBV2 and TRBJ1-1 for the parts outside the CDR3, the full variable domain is EPEVTQTPSHQVTQMGQEVILRCVPISNHLYFYWYRQILGQKVEFLVSFYNNEISEKSEIFDDQFSVERPDGSNFTLKIRSTKLEDSAMYFCASSRTDRYTEAFFGQGTRLTVV.

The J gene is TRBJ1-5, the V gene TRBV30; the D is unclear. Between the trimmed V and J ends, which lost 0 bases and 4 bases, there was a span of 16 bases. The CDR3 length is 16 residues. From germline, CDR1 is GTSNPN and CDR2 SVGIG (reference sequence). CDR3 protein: CAWSVNSVGENQPQHF. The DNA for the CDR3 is TGTGCCTGGAGTGTTAACAGCGTGGGCGAAAATCAGCCCCAGCATTTT.

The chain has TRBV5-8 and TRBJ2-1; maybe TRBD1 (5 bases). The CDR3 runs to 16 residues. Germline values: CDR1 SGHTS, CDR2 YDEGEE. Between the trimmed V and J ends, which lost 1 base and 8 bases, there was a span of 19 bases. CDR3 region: CASSLRGYNQDDEQFF. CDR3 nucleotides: TGTGCCAGCAGCTTGAGGGGCTACAATCAGGACGATGAGCAGTTCTTC.

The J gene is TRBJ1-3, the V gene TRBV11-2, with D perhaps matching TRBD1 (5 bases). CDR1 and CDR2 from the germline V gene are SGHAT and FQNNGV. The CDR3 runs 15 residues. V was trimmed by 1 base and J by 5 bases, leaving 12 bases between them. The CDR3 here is CASSLAGLYRNTIYF. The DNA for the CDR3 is TGTGCCAGCAGCTTAGCAGGGCTCTACAGAAACACCATATATTTT.

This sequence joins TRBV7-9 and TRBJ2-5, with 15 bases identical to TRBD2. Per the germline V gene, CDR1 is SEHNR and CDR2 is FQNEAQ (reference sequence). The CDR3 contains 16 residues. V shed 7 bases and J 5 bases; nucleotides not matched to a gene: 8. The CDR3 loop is CASISQGLAGGETQYF. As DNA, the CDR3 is TGTGCCAGCATCTCACAGGGACTAGCGGGAGGCGAGACCCAGTACTTC.

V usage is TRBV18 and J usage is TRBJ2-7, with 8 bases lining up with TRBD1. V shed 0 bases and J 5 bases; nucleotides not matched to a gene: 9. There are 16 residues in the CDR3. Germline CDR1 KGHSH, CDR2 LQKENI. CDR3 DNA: TGTGCCAGCTCACCACCGGCAACAGGGGGTACCGACGAGCAGTACTTC. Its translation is CASSPPATGGTDEQYF.

The CDR3 DNA sequence: TGTGCCTGGGGCCGGGCCAGGGCGGGTGGGACCCAGTACTTC. Translated, it gives CAWGRARAGGTQYF. The chain links TRBV30 to TRBJ2-5; D possibly uses TRBD1 or TRBD2 (5 bases each). CDR1 is GTSNPN, CDR2 SVGIG, per germline (reference sequence). The CDR3 is 14 residues long. Trimming took 5 bases from V and 7 from J, leaving 20 bases between them.

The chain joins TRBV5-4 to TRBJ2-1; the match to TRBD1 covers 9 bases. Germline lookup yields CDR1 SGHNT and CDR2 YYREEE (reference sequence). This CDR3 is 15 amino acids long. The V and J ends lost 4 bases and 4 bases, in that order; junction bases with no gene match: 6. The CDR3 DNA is TGTGCCAGCAGCATCCCGGGACAGGGTTACAATGAGCAGTTCTTC. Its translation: CASSIPGQGYNEQFF. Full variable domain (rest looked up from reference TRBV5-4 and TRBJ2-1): ETGVTQSPTHLIKTRGQQVTLRCSSQSGHNTVSWYQQALGQGPQFIFQYYREEENGRGNFPPRFSGLQFPNYSSELNVNALELDDSALYLCASSIPGQGYNEQFFGPGTRLTVL.